Included here is one T cell receptor beta chain sequence, with context. The antigen remains undetermined. A much larger clone lies one base from this, so it may be a read error. The sample comes from a study of regulatory T cells in long-lasting Graves disease. Specified time point: newly diagnosed GD, antithyroid drugs for less than 3 months. PBMC RNA served as the TCR library source. Into tubes containing EDTA, approximately 9 milliliters of peripheral blood were drawn. The study, taken as a whole, reports: With persistent disease, TRBV28, TRBJ1-2 and TRBJ2-5 were the favored segments.

Trimming removed 7 bases from V and 5 bases from J, with 11 bases in between. The germline V gene has CDR1 MNHNS and CDR2 SASEGT. The CDR3 loop spans 12 amino acids. CDR3 regions were amplified by Arm-PCR using iRepertoire HTBI primers to build TCR beta libraries. TCRdb independently ran MiXCR on the multiplex PCR reads; one entry per CDR3 protein. Of a few hundred thousand distinct CDR3 sequences in the sample, about 20% were seen once. These data were also filed under a second study, of T cells in Graves' hyperthyroidism and ophthalmopathy.

This clonotype was obtained from a woman aged 25-40 years with Graves disease. Sequencing was performed on peripheral blood mononuclear cells (PBMCs), taken at new diagnosis, from a patient treated with antithyroid drugs. The chain uses TRBV6-1 and TRBJ2-5, with D perhaps matching TRBD2 (6 bases). The CDR3 spells CASNLRGETQYF. The CDR3 nucleotides read TGTGCCAGCAATCTACGGGGGGAGACCCAGTACTTC.